This paragraph covers one T cell receptor beta chain sequence. The clone's antigen remains unknown. No per-base quality is available; no much larger clone lies one base away. This sample is drawn from a study of human T cells and chemical hapten exposure (dated by TCRdb to the early 2020s). Notes on the research overall: For sensitization, 2% DPC in acetone was applied to a 2 cm by 2 cm area of upper inner arm skin. Throughout the roughly 25-week study period, patients were also given weekly therapeutic DPC doses on the scalp. For TCR sequencing, blood came from 25 to 35 alopecia patients at anywhere from one to four time points (pre-sensitization, 2, 6 and 24 weeks). Blood samples were taken from patients before sensitization (week 0) and then at 2, 6 and about 24 weeks after DPC sensitization. Patch testing was performed on the upper back with Finn chambers containing 0.01% DPC, and the patch tests were scored after 6 days according to International Contact Dermatitis Research Group standards. Most of the patients in the cohort were female, and the cohort covered alopecia areata with under or over 50% scalp involvement, alopecia totalis and alopecia universalis. Libraries were pooled for sequencing, and per-sample TCR yields varied mainly because of small differences in library volumes within the pool. The study tracked peripheral blood TCR repertoire changes in vivo during primary and secondary sensitization to the hapten diphenylcyclopropenone (DPC) in alopecia patients.

Beyond this particular receptor, the publication reports: Patch test score was positively correlated with the number of PT1 expanded TCRs, with significance at thresholds 8, 16 and 32 but not at 4. Significantly more large CDR3 similarity clusters were formed by expanded TCRs than by pre-sensitization or healthy control sets, consistent with antigen-driven responses. The number of TCRs above 1 in 1000 frequency did not change with DPC sensitization; there was no evidence of global repertoire structure alterations. All patients had alopecia, a presumed autoimmune disease, so their immune response might differ from that of healthy individuals. Repeated subsampling changed both the strength of the expansion versus patch-test correlation and the threshold at which that correlation became significant.

Reading the label with the study, this specimen's time point is: pre-sensitization, week 0. Sample treatment or condition, as interpreted from the label and publication: therapeutic diphenylcyclopropenone sensitization with weekly scalp DPC. Blood at each patch-test visit was drawn before the patch test was applied. Patients were considered eligible if aged 18 to 70, diagnosed with alopecia and deemed suitable for DPC therapy, and patients were excluded if pregnant. Unfractionated whole blood was collected in Tempus Blood RNA tubes, and total RNA was extracted from that blood. Including the terminal cysteine and phenylalanine, the CDR3 comprises 16 residues. Here the CDR3 DNA is all that survives: 48 bases in frame from base 1. CDR1 and CDR2, looked up from the germline V gene (reference sequence), are SEHNR and FQNEAQ. V was cut back by 1 base and J by 2 bases, leaving a gap of 14 bases between them.

Libraries were built with RACE. The sample was run on a NextSeq 500. During library preparation, unique molecular identifiers were attached to individual cDNA molecules so that TCRs could be counted quantitatively and reproducibly. For every blood RNA sample, sequencing covered both the TCR alpha and TCR beta chains. Per the authors' processing: Samples had a median of roughly 99,000 TCRs, with a range from roughly 23,224 to 700,000. V, J and CDR3 annotation of the TCR reads was performed with the Decombinator software suite. For PS versus PT1 abundance plots, all samples were subsampled to the same number of TCRs (28,000). TCRs were defined as expanded if absent before sensitization and observed at least eight times at the 2-week time point. The public reads were reprocessed in TCRdb via fastp at Q25 and MiXCR, keeping in-frame beta chains. Duplicate CDR3 protein sequences are folded into a single record with the most common DNA and genes. These V and J calls rely on TCRdb rather than the paper's analysis. The sample data list a few hundred thousand distinct CDR3 sequences, and roughly 8% of these were observed just once. The top ten hold about 1.2% of the sample.

The V and J segments used are TRBV7-9 and TRBJ1-2, with the D gene uncertain. Sequenced here: whole blood, sampled in connection with sensitization to the hapten diphenylcyclopropenone (DPC). The source of this sequence is a man between 18 and 29 years old with alopecia areata. Some clones in this sample may be carry-over from other donors' samples. Here the CDR3 is given as CASSLVLGTGNYGYTF. Here is the DNA: TGTGCCAGCAGCTTAGTACTGGGCACGGGGAACTATGGCTACACCTTC.